This T cell receptor (beta chain) was retrieved from a study of OX40 agonist ivuxolimab in advanced cancers. General notes on the study: Ivuxolimab was a fully human IgG2 agonistic monoclonal antibody targeting the costimulatory receptor OX40 (CD134). Intravenous ivuxolimab was administered to patients every 2 weeks at six dose levels: 0.01, 0.1, 0.3, 1.5, 3 and 10 mg/kg. Among the roughly 50 dose-escalation patients, some 20 had hepatocellular carcinoma, roughly 15 melanoma, 9 renal cell carcinoma and 9 head and neck cancer. In the dose-escalation cohort, roughly 80% of patients were male, and the mean age was approximately 55 years, with a range of about 23 to 80. Patients were allowed to have had prior anti-PD-1, anti-PD-L1 or anti-CTLA-4 therapy, and roughly 40% of the dose-escalation patients had previously received checkpoint inhibitors. Three dose-escalation patients achieved partial responses, one with hepatocellular carcinoma and two with cutaneous melanoma. Peripheral TCRbeta sequencing aimed to test whether ivuxolimab altered TCR sequence diversity and caused clonal T-cell expansion. The paper describes the monotherapy dose-escalation part (N of about 47 patients) of the phase I trial of ivuxolimab.

Genomic DNA was isolated from the sorted cells so that the TCRbeta CDR3 region could be sequenced. The immunoSEQ Assay was used to sequence the TCRbeta CDR3 regions. TCRdb retrieved this table from immuneACCESS and kept in-frame rearrangements only. Not all clones are present; in checked studies, unresolved V genes account for under half, and no reason is known for the remainder. The sample table shows under 50,000 clones, and 65% to 80% are seen once. In total, the top ten clones hold about an eighth of the sample. Here is what the overall study found, with its caveats: At doses of 0.1 to 3.0 mg/kg, clonal expansion of both CD4+ and CD8+ blood T cells was observed from baseline to week 6. The antigen specificity of the clonally expanded peripheral T cells was not determined. In the 0.1-3.0 mg/kg groups, partial responders had among the lowest normalized peripheral clonal expansion, particularly in CD8+ T cells. Low levels of normalized T-cell clonal expansion were also seen in some nonresponding patients. After ivuxolimab, more expanded clones were found on average in CD8+ T cells than in CD4+ T cells.

Patients with a history of autoimmune disease or receiving systemic immunosuppression were excluded from the trial. Peripheral blood for TCR sequencing was collected from all dose cohorts at baseline, on cycle 4 day 1, and on cycle 7 day 1. Samples came from an open-label, multicenter, first-in-human phase I dose-escalation trial of ivuxolimab. Adults with locally advanced or metastatic melanoma, renal cell carcinoma, hepatocellular carcinoma or head and neck squamous cell carcinoma were enrolled in the trial. Before TCR sequencing, CD4+ T cells and CD8+ T cells were sorted from peripheral blood as separate populations. For CDR1 and CDR2, the germline V gene lists SGDLS and YYNGEE. The CDR3 sequence holds 14 residues, the cysteine and phenylalanine included. Only CDR3 DNA remains: 42 bases, in frame from the first base. The germline ends are 8 bases apart after V is trimmed by 0 bases and J by 5 bases.

With regard to this clone: Its recognized antigen is unknown. No base quality values were provided; no much bigger clone lies one nucleotide off.

This TCR came from an adult with an advanced solid tumor such as melanoma, head and neck, liver or kidney cancer. Material: CD4+ or CD8+ T cells sorted from blood, obtained in a trial of the OX40 agonist ivuxolimab. The V and J segments used are TRBV9 and TRBJ2-2; the D gene remains uncertain. The CDR3 amino acid sequence is: CASSVDGLTGELFF. The bases read TGTGCCAGCAGCGTAGACGGTTTAACCGGGGAGCTGTTTTTT.